The table lists the clone carrying this T cell receptor (beta chain) with a count of one. Antigen unknown. The germline V and J ends were trimmed by 11 bases and 3 bases, with 19 bases remaining between them. The CDR3 totals 14 residues. Generated by immunoSEQ multiplex PCR, the TCRdb table keeps only in-frame clones and is missing some. The sample lists about 150,000 clones, 94% occurring once. This sample was taken from a study of cytomegalovirus exposure and HLA in healthy donors. Findings and limits, study-wide: Diagnosis of cytomegalovirus status made by the classifier reportedly showed high specificity and sensitivity. Researchers catalogued about 160 TCR beta chains as cytomegalovirus-associated. Three chains tied to CMV proved CMV antigen-specific in vitro.

This clonotype was sampled from a man in his late teens or twenties in good health and CMV-seropositive. Sequenced sample: PBMCs. The chain employs TRBV23-1 and TRBJ2-5, with D possibly TRBD2 on 5 matching bases. TRBV23-1 is an ORF; its function is uncertain. This CDR3 reads CAGLEQLEEETQYF. The DNA for the CDR3 is TGCGCCGGACTGGAACAGCTCGAAGAAGAGACCCAGTACTTC.